Detailed here is one TCR beta chain. Antigen unknown. The table came from immunoSEQ multiplex PCR; TCRdb's copy has only in-frame clones and leaves some out. The sample yields over 120,000 clones, about 82% seen once. This sample was taken from a study of T cell responses to AZD1222 COVID-19 vaccine. The study's findings and limits: Nearly half of the spike-specific TCRs reportedly recognize variant regions that carry no mutations. The breadth and depth of Spike-specific TCRs increased once two AZD1222 doses had been given. Most donors were white British and more were female, and clonal diversity was possibly underestimated.

The V end lost 0 bases, the J end lost 0 bases, and 11 bases lay between the germline ends. This CDR3 region has 16 residues. Per the germline V gene, CDR1 is SGHNT and CDR2 is YYREEE (reference sequence). This specimen was peripheral blood, taken 28 days after the second AZD1222 dose. The clonotype was recovered from an adult who received the AZD1222 COVID-19 vaccine. This chain connects TRBV5-4 to TRBJ2-3; no firm D call. The CDR3 DNA sequence: TGTGCCAGCAGCTTGGGAAGAGGCTCTAGCACAGATACGCAGTATTTT. This sequence encodes CASSLGRGSSTDTQYF.